This T cell receptor (beta chain) was observed in a study of vaccination and CD4 T cells after COVID-19. Per the germline V gene, CDR1 is DFQATT and CDR2 is SNEGSKA (reference sequence). The CDR3 totals 11 residues. The treatment here: approximately 9-day PBMC culture with coronavirus spike peptide pools or control peptides (ViraFEST assay). An unexposed donor provided the CD4+ T cells, which were collected before the COVID-19 pandemic (2011-2018). Of note for this clonotype: Antigen specificity is unknown. An end of the junction does not agree with germline; a read error may underlie this.

The Oncomine TCR Beta short-read assay sequenced DNA from cultured CD4+ T cells. MiXCR, applied by TCRdb to the PCR reads, yields one record per CDR3 protein. The repertoire holds several thousand distinct CDR3 sequences, with 25% to 30% as singletons. The sequenced sample was CD4+ T cells from blood, cultured in vitro. The chain uses TRBV20-1 and TRBJ2-3; D is tentatively TRBD1 or TRBD2 (5 bases each). This TCR was sampled from a human donor in good health. In DNA, the CDR3 is TGCAATGCTAGGGGTCAGGGAGCGGCATATTTT. Its translation: CNARGQGAAYF.